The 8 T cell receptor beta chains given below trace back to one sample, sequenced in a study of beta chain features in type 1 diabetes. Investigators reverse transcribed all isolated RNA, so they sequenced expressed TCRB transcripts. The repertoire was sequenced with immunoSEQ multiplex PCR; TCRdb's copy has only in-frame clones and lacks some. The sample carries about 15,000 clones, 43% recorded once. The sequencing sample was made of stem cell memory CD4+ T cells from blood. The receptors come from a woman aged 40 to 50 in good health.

CDR3 protein: CASRGLATDTQYF. In DNA form, the CDR3 reads TGTGCCAGTAGAGGACTAGCCACAGATACGCAGTATTTT. J is TRBJ2-3 and V is TRBV19; 8 positions match TRBD2. The V gene's germline CDR1 is LNHDA and CDR2 SQIVND (reference sequence). After removal of 6 bases from V and 2 bases from J, the junction contained 1 base not matched to a gene. CDR3 length equals 13 residues.

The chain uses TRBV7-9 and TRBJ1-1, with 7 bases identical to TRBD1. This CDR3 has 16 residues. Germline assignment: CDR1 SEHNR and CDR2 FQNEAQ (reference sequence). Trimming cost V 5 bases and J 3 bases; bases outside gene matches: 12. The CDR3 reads CASSPPGAGGYTEAFF. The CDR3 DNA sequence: TGTGCCAGCAGCCCCCCAGGGGCAGGGGGATACACTGAAGCTTTCTTT.

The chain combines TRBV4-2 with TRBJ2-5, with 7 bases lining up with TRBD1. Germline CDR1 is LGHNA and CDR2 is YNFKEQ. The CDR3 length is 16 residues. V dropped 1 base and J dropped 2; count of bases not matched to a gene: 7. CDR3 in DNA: TGTGCCAGCAGCCAAGCGGTGATGACAGGGCAAGAGACCCAGTACTTC. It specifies CASSQAVMTGQETQYF.

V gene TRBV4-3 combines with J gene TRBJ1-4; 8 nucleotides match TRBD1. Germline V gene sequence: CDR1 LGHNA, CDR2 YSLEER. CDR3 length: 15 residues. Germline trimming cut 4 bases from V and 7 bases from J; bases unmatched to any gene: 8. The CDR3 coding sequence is TGCGCCAGCAGCCGCGGACAGGGAGTATCTGAAAAACTGTTTTTT. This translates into CASSRGQGVSEKLFF.

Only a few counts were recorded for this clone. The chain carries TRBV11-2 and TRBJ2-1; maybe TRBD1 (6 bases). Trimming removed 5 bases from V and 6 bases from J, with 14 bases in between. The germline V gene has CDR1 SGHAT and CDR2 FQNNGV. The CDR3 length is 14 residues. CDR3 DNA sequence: TGTGCCAGCAGCCCATCGGGACACCCCAATGAGCAGTTCTTC. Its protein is CASSPSGHPNEQFF.

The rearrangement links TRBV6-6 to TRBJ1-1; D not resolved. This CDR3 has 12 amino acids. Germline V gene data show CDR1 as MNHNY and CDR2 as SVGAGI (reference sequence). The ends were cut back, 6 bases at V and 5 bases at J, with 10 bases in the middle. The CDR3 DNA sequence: TGTGCCAGCAGCCCCCCGGGTACTGAAGCTTTCTTT. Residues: CASSPPGTEAFF.

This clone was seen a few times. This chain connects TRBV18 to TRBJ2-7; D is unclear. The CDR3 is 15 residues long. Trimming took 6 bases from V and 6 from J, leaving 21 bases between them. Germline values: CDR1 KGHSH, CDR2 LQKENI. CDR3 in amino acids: CASSRRSPLASEQYF. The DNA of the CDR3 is TGTGCCAGCTCGCGGCGGTCTCCCCTTGCTAGCGAGCAGTACTTC. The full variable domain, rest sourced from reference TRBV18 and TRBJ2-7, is NAGVMQNPRHLVRRRGQEARLRCSPMKGHSHVYWYRQLPEEGLKFMVYLQKENIIDESGMPKERFSAEFPKEGPSILRIQQVVRGDSAAYFCASSRRSPLASEQYFGPGTRLTVT.

In DNA, the CDR3 is TGTGCCAGCAGTGCGGCGGACAGGGCCTATCAGCCCCAGCATTTT. Its protein is CASSAADRAYQPQHF. The chain combines TRBV25-1 with TRBJ1-5, with 8 nucleotides matching TRBD1. The V and J ends lost 4 bases and 5 bases, in that order; junction bases with no gene match: 7. CDR1 is MGHDK, CDR2 SYGVNS, per germline. There are 15 residues in the CDR3.